The present T cell receptor beta chain was sequenced within a study of blood T cell repertoires in COVID-19. Between the trimmed V and J ends, which lost 1 base and 3 bases, there was a span of 8 bases. The CDR3 sequence is 14 residues long. CDR1 and CDR2 (germline): SGHDT, YYEEEE. Profiling relied on immunoSEQ multiplex PCR, and the TCRdb table lists in-frame clones only, not all of them. The table has about 440,000 clones, around 90% seen once. The rearrangement joins TRBV5-6 to TRBJ1-5; D not resolved. Sequenced material: PBMCs or T cells enriched from blood (not recorded which). The TCR comes from a woman younger than 35 with acute COVID-19. DNA of the CDR3: TGTGCCAGCAGCTTGCCGGGAAACAATCAGCCCCAGCATTTT. Protein sequence: CASSLPGNNQPQHF.